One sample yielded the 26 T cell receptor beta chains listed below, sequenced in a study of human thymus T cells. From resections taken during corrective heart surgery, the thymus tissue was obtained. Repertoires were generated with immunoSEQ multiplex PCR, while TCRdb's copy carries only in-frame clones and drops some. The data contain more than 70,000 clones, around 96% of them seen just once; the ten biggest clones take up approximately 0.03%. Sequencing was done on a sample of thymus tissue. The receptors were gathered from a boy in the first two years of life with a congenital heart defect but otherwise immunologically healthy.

The CDR3 sequence is CASSVDIVYNEQFF. The CDR3 DNA follows: TGCGCCAGCAGCGTGGACATAGTATACAATGAGCAGTTCTTC. The V and J genes are TRBV5-1 and TRBJ2-1; D possibly corresponds to TRBD1 (5 bases). This CDR3 spans 14 amino acids. From germline, CDR1 is SGHRS and CDR2 YFSETQ. Trimming cost V 4 bases and J 4 bases, with 12 bases left between them.

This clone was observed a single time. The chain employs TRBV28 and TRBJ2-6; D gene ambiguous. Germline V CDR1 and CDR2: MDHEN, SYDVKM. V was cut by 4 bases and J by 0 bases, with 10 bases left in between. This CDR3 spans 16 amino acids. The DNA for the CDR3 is TGTGCCAGCAGTTCGGGCTTAACCTCTGGGGCCAACGTCCTGACTTTC. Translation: CASSSGLTSGANVLTF.

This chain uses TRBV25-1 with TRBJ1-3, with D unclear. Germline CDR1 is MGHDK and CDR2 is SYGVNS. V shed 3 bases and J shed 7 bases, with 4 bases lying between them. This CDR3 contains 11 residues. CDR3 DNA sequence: TGTGCCAGCAGTGATAGCAACACCATATATTTT. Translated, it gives CASSDSNTIYF.

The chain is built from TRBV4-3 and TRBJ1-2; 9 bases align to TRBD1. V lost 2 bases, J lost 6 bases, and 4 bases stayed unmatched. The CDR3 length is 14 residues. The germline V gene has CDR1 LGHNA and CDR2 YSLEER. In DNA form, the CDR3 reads TGCGCCAGCAGCCAACTAGGGACAGGGAATGGCTACACCTTC. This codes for CASSQLGTGNGYTF.

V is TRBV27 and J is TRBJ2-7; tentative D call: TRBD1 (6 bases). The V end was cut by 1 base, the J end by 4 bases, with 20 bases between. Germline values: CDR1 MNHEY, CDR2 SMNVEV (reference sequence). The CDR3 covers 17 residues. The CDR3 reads CASSLYDRSHLVYEQYF. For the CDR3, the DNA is TGTGCCAGCAGTTTATACGACAGGTCCCATTTAGTATACGAGCAGTACTTC.

CDR3 residues: CASSYKLPGEGDGYTF. The CDR3 bases are TGTGCCAGCAGTTACAAACTCCCAGGGGAGGGGGATGGCTACACCTTC. The rearrangement links TRBV6-5 to TRBJ1-2; D is perhaps TRBD1 (6 bases). The CDR3 totals 16 residues. The germline V and J ends were trimmed by 2 bases and 6 bases, with 19 bases remaining between them. Per germline, CDR1 MNHEY and CDR2 SVGAGI.

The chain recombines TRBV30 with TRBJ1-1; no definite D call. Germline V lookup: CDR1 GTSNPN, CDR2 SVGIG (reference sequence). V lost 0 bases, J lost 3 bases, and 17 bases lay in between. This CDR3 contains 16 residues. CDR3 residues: CAWSVLFGVPYTEAFF. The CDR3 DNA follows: TGTGCCTGGAGTGTACTATTTGGGGTCCCTTACACTGAAGCTTTCTTT.

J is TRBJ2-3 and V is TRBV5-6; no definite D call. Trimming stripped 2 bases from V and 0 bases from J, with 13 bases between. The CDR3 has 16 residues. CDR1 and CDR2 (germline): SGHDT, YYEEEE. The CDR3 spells CASSFGFQVSTDTQYF. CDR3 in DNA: TGTGCCAGCAGCTTCGGATTTCAGGTTAGCACAGATACGCAGTATTTT.

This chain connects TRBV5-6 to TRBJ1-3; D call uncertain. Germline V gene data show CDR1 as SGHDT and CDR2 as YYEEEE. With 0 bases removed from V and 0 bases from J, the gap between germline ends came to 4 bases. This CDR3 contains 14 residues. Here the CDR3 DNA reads TGTGCCAGCAGCTTGGCGGGCTCTGGAAACACCATATATTTT. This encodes CASSLAGSGNTIYF.

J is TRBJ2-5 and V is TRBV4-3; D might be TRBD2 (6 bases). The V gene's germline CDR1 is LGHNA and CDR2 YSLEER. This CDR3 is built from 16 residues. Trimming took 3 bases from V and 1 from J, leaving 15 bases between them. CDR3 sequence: CASSQGLGTLQETQYF. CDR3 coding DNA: TGCGCCAGCAGCCAGGGCCTCGGGACTCTCCAAGAGACCCAGTACTTC.

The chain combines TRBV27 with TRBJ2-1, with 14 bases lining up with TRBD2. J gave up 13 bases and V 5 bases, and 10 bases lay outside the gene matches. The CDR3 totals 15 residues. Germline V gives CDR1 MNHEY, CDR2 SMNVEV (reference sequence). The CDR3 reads CASSRGTSGRFGQFF. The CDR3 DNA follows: TGTGCCAGCAGTCGCGGGACTAGCGGGAGATTTGGTCAGTTCTTC.

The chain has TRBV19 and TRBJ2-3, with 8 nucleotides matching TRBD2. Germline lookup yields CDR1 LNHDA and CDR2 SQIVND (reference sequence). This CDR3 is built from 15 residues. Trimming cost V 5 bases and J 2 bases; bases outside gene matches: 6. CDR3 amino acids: CASSFQRGYTDTQYF. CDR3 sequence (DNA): TGTGCCAGTAGTTTCCAGCGGGGGTACACAGATACGCAGTATTTT.

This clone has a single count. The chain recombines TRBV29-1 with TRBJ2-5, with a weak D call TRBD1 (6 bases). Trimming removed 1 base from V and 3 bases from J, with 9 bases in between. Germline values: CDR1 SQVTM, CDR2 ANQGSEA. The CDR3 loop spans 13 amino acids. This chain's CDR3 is CSVEGRGEETQYF. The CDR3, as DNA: TGCAGCGTTGAAGGCAGGGGTGAAGAGACCCAGTACTTC.

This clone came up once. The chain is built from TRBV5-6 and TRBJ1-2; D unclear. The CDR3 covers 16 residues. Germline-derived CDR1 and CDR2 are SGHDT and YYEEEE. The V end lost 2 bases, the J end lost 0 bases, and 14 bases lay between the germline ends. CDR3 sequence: CASSLYQKITNYGYTF. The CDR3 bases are TGTGCCAGCAGCTTATACCAGAAGATAACTAACTATGGCTACACCTTC.

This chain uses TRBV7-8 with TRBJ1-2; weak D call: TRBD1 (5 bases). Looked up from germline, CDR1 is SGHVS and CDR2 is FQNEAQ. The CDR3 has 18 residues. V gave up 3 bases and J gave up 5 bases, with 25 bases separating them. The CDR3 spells CASSFKGQRRESLYGYTF. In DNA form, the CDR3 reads TGTGCCAGCAGCTTTAAGGGGCAGCGGCGAGAGTCCCTATATGGCTACACCTTC.

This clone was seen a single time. The CDR3 nucleotides read TGTGCCACCGGACAGGGGTCTGGGGCCAACGTCCTGACTTTC. It is translated as CATGQGSGANVLTF. The V gene is TRBV19, the J gene TRBJ2-6, with 9 nucleotides matching TRBD1. The CDR3 is made up of 14 amino acids. Trimming removed 10 bases from V and 1 base from J; junction bases left unmatched: 2. The V gene's germline CDR1 is LNHDA and CDR2 SQIVND (reference sequence).

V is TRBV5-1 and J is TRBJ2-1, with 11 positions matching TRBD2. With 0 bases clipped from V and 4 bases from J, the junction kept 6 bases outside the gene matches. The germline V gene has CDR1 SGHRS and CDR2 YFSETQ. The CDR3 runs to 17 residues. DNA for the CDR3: TGCGCCAGCAGCTTGGTACGACTAGCGGGACAATACAATGAGCAGTTCTTC. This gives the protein CASSLVRLAGQYNEQFF. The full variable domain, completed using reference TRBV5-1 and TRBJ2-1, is KAGVTQTPRYLIKTRGQQVTLSCSPISGHRSVSWYQQTPGQGLQFLFEYFSETQRNKGNFPGRFSGRQFSNSRSEMNVSTLELGDSALYLCASSLVRLAGQYNEQFFGPGTRLTVL.

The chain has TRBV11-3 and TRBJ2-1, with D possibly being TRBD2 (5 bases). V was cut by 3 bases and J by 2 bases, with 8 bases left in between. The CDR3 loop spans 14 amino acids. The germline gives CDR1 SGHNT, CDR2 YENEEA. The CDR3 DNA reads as TGTGCCAGCAGCTTGGCGGGTCCCTACAATGAGCAGTTCTTC. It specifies CASSLAGPYNEQFF. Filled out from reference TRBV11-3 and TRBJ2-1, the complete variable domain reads EAGVVQSPRYKIIEKKQPVAFWCNPISGHNTLYWYLQNLGQGPELLIRYENEEAVDDSQLPKDRFSAERLKGVDSTLKIQPAELGDSAVYLCASSLAGPYNEQFFGPGTRLTVL.

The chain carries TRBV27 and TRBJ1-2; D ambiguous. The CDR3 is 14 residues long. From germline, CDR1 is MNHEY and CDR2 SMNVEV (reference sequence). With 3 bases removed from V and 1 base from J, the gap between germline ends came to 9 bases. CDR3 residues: CASSFQVVNYGYTF. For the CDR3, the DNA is TGTGCCAGCAGTTTCCAAGTGGTTAACTATGGCTACACCTTC.

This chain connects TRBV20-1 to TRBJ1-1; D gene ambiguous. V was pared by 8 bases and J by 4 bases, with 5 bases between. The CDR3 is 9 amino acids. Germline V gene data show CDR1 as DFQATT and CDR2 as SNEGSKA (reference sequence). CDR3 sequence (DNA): TGCAGTCCAGGCACTGAAGCTTTCTTT. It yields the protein CSPGTEAFF.

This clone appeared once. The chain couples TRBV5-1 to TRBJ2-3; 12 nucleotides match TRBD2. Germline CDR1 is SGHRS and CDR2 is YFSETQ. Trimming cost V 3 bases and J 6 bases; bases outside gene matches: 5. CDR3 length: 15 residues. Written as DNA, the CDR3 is TGCGCCAGCAGCTCGACTAGCGGGGGTATGGATACGCAGTATTTT. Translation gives CASSSTSGGMDTQYF.

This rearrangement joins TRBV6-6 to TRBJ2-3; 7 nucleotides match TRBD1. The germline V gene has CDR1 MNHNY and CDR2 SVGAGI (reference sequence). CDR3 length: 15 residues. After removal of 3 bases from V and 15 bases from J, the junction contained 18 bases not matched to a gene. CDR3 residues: CASSYPRTGRGSKYF. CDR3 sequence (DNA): TGTGCCAGCAGTTATCCCCGGACAGGTAGGGGGAGCAAATATTTT.

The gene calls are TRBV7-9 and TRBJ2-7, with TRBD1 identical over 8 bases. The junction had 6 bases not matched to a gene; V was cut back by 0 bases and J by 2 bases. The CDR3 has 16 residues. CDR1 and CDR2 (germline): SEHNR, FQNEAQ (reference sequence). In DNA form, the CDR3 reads TGTGCCAGCAGCTTAGCGGGGGGACAGGAGACCTACGAGCAGTACTTC. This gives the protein CASSLAGGQETYEQYF.

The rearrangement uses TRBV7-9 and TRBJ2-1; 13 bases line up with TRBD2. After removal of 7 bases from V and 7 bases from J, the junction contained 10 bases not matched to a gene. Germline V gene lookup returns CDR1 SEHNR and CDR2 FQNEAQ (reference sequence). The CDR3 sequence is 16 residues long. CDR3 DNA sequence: TGTGCCAGCACCCCTTACGGACTAGCGGGAGAGAATGAGCAGTTCTTC. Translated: CASTPYGLAGENEQFF.

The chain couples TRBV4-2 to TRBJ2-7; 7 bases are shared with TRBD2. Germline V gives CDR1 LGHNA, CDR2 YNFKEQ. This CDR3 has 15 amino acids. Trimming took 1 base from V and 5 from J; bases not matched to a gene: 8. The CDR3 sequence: CASSQGASGGNEQYF. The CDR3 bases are TGTGCCAGCAGCCAAGGCGCTAGCGGTGGAAACGAGCAGTACTTC.

CDR3 amino acids: CASSDEPGVSTGELFF. The CDR3 nucleotides read TGTGCCAGCAGTGATGAGCCGGGAGTTAGCACCGGGGAGCTGTTTTTT. The rearrangement uses TRBV6-4 and TRBJ2-2, with D tentatively TRBD2 (6 bases). Germline CDR1 MRHNA, CDR2 SNTAGT. Deletions cut 3 bases from V and 4 bases from J, with 15 bases between. This CDR3 has 16 amino acids.